This TCR beta chain was profiled in a study of T cells in Graves' hyperthyroidism and ophthalmopathy. Broader study findings: Blood also contained most expanded thyroid clonotypes above 0.001.

The investigators amplified TCR beta CDR3 regions from RNA transcripts. Initially, a first-round RT-PCR of the TCR CDR3 employed the HTBI primer set. TCRdb analysed the multiplex PCR reads with MiXCR anew, one entry per CDR3 protein. The sample yields around 300,000 distinct CDR3 sequences, approximately 20% seen once. The PBMCs were sourced from fresh peripheral blood (more than 8.5 ml). The CDR3 is 15 residues long. V dropped 5 bases and J dropped 0 bases, with 11 bases sitting between them. Per germline, CDR1 MNHEY and CDR2 SMNVEV (reference sequence). This clonotype appeared a few times. The antigen remains undetermined.

This clonotype originated in a man aged 30 to 45 with Graves' ophthalmopathy. This chain connects TRBV27 to TRBJ2-4, with D uncertain. Input material: blood. CDR3 protein: CASSPQARAKNIQYF. The DNA for the CDR3 is TGTGCCAGCAGTCCTCAGGCCAGAGCCAAAAACATTCAGTACTTC.